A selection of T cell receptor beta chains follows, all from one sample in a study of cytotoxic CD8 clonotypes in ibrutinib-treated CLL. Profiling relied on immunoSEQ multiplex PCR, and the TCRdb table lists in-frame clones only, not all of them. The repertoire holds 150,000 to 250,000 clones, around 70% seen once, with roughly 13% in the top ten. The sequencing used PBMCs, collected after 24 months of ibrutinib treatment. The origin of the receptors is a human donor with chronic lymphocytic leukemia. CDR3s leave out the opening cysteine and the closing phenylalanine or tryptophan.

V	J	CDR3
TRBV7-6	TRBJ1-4	ASSLRELGTNEKLF
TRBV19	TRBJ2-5	ASSIVPGEETQY
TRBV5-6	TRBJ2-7	ASSHGGAEQY
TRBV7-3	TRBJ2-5	ASSRDSYQETQY
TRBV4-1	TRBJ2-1	ASSPLGRASYNEQF
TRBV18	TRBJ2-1	ASSLWWRTYNEQF
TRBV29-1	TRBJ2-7	SVENKTIETGEQY
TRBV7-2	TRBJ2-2	ASSLEFRGGTGELF
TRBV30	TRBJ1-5	AWSVALGRYSNQPQH
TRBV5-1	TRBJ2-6	ASSQQGIDASGANVLT
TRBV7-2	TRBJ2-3	ASSKGSGGTDTQY
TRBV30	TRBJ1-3	AWSPGHERGNTIY
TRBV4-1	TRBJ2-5	ASSQVFNQETQY
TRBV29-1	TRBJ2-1	SVNSGMAYNGQF
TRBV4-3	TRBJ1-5	ASSQDHRTSGQPQH
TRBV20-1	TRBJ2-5	SARTQETQY
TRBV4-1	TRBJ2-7	ASSPPGSGDEQY
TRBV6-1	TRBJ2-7	ASSRDGHSYEQY
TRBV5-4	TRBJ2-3	ASSPTSGYTDTQY
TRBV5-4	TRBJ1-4	ASSLMTGGDEKLF
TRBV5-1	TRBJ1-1	ASSLTGHSASTEAF
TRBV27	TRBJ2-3	ASSAWGPAGTDTQY
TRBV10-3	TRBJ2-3	ASQRLLTDTQY
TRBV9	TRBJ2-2	ASSVRSENTGELF
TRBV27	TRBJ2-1	ASSLGRYYNEQF
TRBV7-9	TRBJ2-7	ASSLVLSEQY
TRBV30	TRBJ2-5	AWSVLRETQY
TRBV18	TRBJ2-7	ASSPTSLTSGSPVT
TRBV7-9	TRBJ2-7	ASSWSGVEQY
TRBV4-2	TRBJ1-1	ASSQGGQAEAF
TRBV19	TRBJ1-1	ASSILENTEAF
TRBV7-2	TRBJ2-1	ASSFPSGTYNEQF
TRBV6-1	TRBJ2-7	ASSEGPSEQY
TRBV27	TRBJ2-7	ASSSYRTSGSWVDEQY
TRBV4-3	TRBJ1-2	ASSQDGRGIYGYT
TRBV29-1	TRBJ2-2	SVVQGGFGELF
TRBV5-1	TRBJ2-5	ASSFLPATVGGEAQY
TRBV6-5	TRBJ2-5	ASSYSSPTETQY
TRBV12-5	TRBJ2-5	ASGSTDRETQY
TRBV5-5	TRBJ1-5	ASSLIGFDQPQH
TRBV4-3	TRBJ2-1	ASSQLGEGLIYNEQF
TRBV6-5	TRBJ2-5	ASSYSLGQDDGTQY
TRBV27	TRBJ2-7	ASSRTRAPSYEQY
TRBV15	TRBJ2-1	ATRGRQSEQF
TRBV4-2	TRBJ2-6	ASSQDAGANVLT
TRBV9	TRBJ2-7	ASSFGQGSYEQY
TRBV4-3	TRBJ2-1	ASSRTSYNEQF
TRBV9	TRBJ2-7	ASSVATRASGTNYEQY
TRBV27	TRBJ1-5	ASSQQWGHQPQH
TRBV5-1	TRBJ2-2	ASSPEGLREFNTGELF
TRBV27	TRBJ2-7	ASSFSGSYEQY
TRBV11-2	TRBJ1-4	ASSLDAGVEKLF
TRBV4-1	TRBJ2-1	ASSHRGLAGGPYNEQF